One sample yielded the 13 T cell receptor beta chains listed below, sequenced in a study of cytomegalovirus exposure and HLA in healthy donors. The PCR ran on 60 Vbeta and 13 Jbeta primers. Sequencing was performed with immunoSEQ multiplex PCR; in TCRdb, only in-frame clones are kept and a portion is missing. The ten most abundant clones cover 0.9% to 1.4% of a sample with roughly 200,000 clones. Sequenced sample: PBMCs. The receptors were sampled from a girl under 10 years old in good health and CMV-seropositive.

V and J are TRBV19 and TRBJ2-1, with a weak D call TRBD2 (6 bases). The CDR3 consists of 16 residues. V was cut by 5 bases and J by 3 bases, with 17 bases left in between. In germline, CDR1 is LNHDA, CDR2 SQIVND (reference sequence). The chain's CDR3 is CASSRTTSLLYNEQFF. CDR3 DNA: TGTGCCAGTAGTCGAACAACTAGCCTACTCTACAATGAGCAGTTCTTC.

V and J are TRBV4-2 and TRBJ2-7; 13 positions match TRBD2. The CDR3 sequence is 18 residues long. The J segment lost 2 bases and the V segment lost 4 bases, leaving 11 bases of the junction unmatched. In germline, CDR1 is LGHNA, CDR2 YNFKEQ. This CDR3 reads CASSRHTLTSGRTYEQYF. The CDR3 nucleotides are TGTGCCAGCAGCCGACACACTTTGACTAGCGGGAGGACCTACGAGCAGTACTTC.

The gene calls are TRBV5-1 and TRBJ1-4; D gene unclear. The V and J ends lost 0 bases and 5 bases respectively, with 11 bases between them. This CDR3 region has 15 residues. Germline-derived CDR1 and CDR2 are SGHRS and YFSETQ. DNA of the CDR3: TGCGCCAGCAGCTTGGCCGGGGTGGAGAATGAAAAACTGTTTTTT. This encodes CASSLAGVENEKLFF.

V and J are TRBV28 and TRBJ1-4; perhaps TRBD1 as D (6 bases). The length of the CDR3 is 15 residues. Trimming left V 1 base short and J 6 bases short, with 12 bases between. Germline V lookup: CDR1 MDHEN, CDR2 SYDVKM. The CDR3 DNA follows: TGTGCCAGCAGTTTATCTGACAGGTTTTATGAAAAACTGTTTTTT. Translated, it gives CASSLSDRFYEKLFF.

The CDR3 loop is CASSQEGTSGAIGVGTDTQYF. In nucleotides, the CDR3 is TGCGCCAGCAGCCAAGAGGGGACTAGCGGGGCGATAGGTGTGGGCACAGATACGCAGTATTTT. J is TRBJ2-3 and V is TRBV4-1; 13 nucleotides match TRBD2. Germline CDR1 is MGHRA and CDR2 is YSYEKL. V was clipped by 0 bases and J by 1 base; unmatched bases: 13. The CDR3 extends over 21 amino acids.

V is TRBV5-3 and J is TRBJ2-2; a weak D match, TRBD2 (7 bases). TRBV5-3 is an ORF, with its function uncertain. This CDR3 region has 15 residues. V lost 1 base and J lost 6, with 13 bases in between. The DNA of the CDR3 is TGTGCCAGAAGCTTGCTCGGGCGGGGGCCCGGGGAGCTGTTTTTT. The encoded protein is CARSLLGRGPGELFF.

This sequence joins TRBV4-1 and TRBJ2-5; TRBD1 is a possible D gene (6 bases). The V end lost 3 bases, the J end lost 5 bases, and 16 bases lay between the germline ends. Germline loops: CDR1 MGHRA, CDR2 YSYEKL. This CDR3 is 15 amino acids long. In nucleotides, the CDR3 is TGCGCCAGCAGCCAGCCAACAGGGTTGTTTGAGACCCAGTACTTC. The encoded protein is CASSQPTGLFETQYF.

The chain couples TRBV27 to TRBJ2-3; no clear D. This CDR3 has 17 amino acids. Germline CDR1 is MNHEY and CDR2 is SMNVEV (reference sequence). Trimming removed 5 bases from V and 1 base from J, with 19 bases in between. The CDR3 sequence is CASSATPLVLGTDTQYF. CDR3 sequence (DNA): TGTGCCAGCAGTGCGACGCCTCTAGTCTTAGGCACAGATACGCAGTATTTT.

The chain recombines TRBV27 with TRBJ2-7; TRBD1 agrees at 10 bases. Looked up from germline, CDR1 is MNHEY and CDR2 is SMNVEV (reference sequence). The CDR3 is 15 residues long. J lost 4 bases, V lost 3 bases, and 6 bases had no gene match. This CDR3 is CASSFVGTGVYEQYF. In nucleotides, the CDR3 is TGTGCCAGCAGTTTCGTCGGGACAGGGGTTTACGAGCAGTACTTC.

The chain carries TRBV29-1 and TRBJ2-7, with D possibly TRBD1 on 9 matching bases. The germline CDR1 and CDR2 sequences are SQVTM and ANQGSEA. This CDR3 comprises 15 residues. Between the trimmed V and J ends, which lost 1 base and 4 bases, there was a span of 17 bases. DNA of the CDR3: TGCAGCGTTGAAGTTAGCGGGACAGGGCATTACGAGCAGTACTTC. Its protein product is CSVEVSGTGHYEQYF.

The J gene is TRBJ1-2, the V gene TRBV28; 12 nucleotides align to TRBD1. The CDR3 length is 18 residues. V shed 3 bases and J 4 bases; nucleotides not matched to a gene: 12. Germline CDR1 is MDHEN and CDR2 is SYDVKM. The CDR3: CASSFPGTGGDDSYGYTF. CDR3 DNA sequence: TGTGCCAGCAGTTTCCCCGGGACAGGGGGCGACGACAGCTATGGCTACACCTTC.

V usage is TRBV15 and J usage is TRBJ2-7, with 7 bases aligning to TRBD2. CDR3 length: 15 amino acids. The junction had 8 bases not matched to a gene; V was cut back by 3 bases and J by 3 bases. Germline assignment: CDR1 LNHNV and CDR2 YYDKDF (reference sequence). The CDR3 sequence is CATSSRLAGLYEQYF. The DNA of the CDR3 is TGTGCCACCAGCAGTAGACTAGCCGGACTCTACGAGCAGTACTTC.

This chain uses TRBV12-5 with TRBJ2-4; 8 bases map to TRBD2. Germline V gene sequence: CDR1 LGHNT, CDR2 FRNRAP. V was clipped by 9 bases and J by 4 bases; unmatched bases: 14. This CDR3 has 16 residues. Written as DNA, the CDR3 is TGTGCTAGGGGGCTAGCGGGTAAGCCACCGAAAAACATTCAGTACTTC. Translated: CARGLAGKPPKNIQYF.